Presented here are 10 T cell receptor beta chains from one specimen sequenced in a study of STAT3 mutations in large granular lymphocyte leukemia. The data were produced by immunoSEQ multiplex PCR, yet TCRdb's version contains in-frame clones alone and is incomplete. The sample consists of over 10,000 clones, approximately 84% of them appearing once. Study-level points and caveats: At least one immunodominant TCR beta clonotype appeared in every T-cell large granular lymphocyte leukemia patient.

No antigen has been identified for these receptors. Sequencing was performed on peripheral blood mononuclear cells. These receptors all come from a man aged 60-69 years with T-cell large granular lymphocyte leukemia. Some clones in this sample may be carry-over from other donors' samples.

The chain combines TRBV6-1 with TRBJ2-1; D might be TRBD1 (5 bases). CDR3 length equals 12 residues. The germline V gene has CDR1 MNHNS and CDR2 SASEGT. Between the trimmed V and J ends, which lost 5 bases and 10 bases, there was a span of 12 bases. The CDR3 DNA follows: TGTGCCAGCAGTCCCTTGCACAGGGAGCAGTTCTTC. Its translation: CASSPLHREQFF.

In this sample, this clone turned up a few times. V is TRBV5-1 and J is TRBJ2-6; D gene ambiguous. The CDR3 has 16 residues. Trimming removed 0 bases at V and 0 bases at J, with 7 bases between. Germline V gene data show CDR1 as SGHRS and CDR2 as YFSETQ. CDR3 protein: CASSLEWVSGANVLTF. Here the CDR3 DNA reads TGCGCCAGCAGCTTGGAATGGGTCTCTGGGGCCAACGTCCTGACTTTC.

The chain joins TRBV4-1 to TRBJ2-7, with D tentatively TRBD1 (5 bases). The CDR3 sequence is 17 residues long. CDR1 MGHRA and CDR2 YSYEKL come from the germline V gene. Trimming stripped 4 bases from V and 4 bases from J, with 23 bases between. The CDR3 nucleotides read TGCGCCAGCAGCCCCTATGGGGCAGGGCCAGGATATTACGAGCAGTACTTC. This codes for CASSPYGAGPGYYEQYF.

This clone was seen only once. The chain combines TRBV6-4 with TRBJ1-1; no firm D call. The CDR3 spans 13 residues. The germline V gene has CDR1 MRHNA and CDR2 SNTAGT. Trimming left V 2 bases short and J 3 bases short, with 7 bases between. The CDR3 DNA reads TGTGCCAGCAGTGACAGGGCCGACACTGAAGCTTTCTTT. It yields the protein CASSDRADTEAFF.

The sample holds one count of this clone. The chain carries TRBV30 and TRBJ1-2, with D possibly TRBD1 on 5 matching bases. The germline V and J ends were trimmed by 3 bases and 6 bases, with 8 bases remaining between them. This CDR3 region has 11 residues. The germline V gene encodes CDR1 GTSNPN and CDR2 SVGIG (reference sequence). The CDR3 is CAWRGVHGYTF. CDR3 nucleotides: TGTGCCTGGAGAGGGGTTCATGGCTACACCTTC.

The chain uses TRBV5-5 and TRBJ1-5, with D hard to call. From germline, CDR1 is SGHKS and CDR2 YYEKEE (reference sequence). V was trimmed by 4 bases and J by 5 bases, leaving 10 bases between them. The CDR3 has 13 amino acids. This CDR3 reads CASSPGADQPQHF. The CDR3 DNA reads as TGTGCCAGCAGCCCTGGAGCGGATCAGCCCCAGCATTTT.

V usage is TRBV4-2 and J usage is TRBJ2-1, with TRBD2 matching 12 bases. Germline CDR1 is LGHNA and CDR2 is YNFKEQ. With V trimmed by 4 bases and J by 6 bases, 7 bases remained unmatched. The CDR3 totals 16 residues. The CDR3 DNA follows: TGTGCCAGCAGCCCCCAGACTAGCGGGAGTCGCAATGAGCAGTTCTTC. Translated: CASSPQTSGSRNEQFF.

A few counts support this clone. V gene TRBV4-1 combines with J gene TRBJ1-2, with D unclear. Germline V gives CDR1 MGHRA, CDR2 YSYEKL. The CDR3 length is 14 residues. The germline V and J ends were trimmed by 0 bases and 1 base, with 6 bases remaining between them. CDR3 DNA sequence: TGCGCCAGCAGCCAAGAACAGCATAACTATGGCTACACCTTC. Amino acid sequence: CASSQEQHNYGYTF.

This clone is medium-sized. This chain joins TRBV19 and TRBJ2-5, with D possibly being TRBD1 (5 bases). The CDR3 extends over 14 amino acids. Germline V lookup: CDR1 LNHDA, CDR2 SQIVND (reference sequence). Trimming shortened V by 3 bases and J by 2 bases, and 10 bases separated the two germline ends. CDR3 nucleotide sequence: TGTGCCAGTAGTATTATGACAGCGCAAGAGACCCAGTACTTC. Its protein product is CASSIMTAQETQYF.

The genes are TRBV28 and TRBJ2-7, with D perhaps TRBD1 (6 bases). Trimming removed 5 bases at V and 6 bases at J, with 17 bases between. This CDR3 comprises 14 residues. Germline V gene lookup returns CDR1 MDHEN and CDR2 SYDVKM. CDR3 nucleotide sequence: TGTGCCAGCAGTCTCGGACAGTGGGGGTCCGAGCAGTACTTC. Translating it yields CASSLGQWGSEQYF.